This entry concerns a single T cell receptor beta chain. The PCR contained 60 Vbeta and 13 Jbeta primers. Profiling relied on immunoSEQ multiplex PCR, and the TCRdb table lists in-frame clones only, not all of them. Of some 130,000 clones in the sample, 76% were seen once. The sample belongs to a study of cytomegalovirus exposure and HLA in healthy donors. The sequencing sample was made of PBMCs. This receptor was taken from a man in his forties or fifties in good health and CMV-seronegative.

The CDR3 DNA is TGTGCCAGCAGCTACGGGACTAGCGGGATGAATGAGCAGTTCTTC. This encodes CASSYGTSGMNEQFF. V and J are TRBV5-6 and TRBJ2-1, with 13 positions matching TRBD2. Germline V gives CDR1 SGHDT, CDR2 YYEEEE. The ends lost 3 bases at V and 7 bases at J; junction bases unmatched: 4. The CDR3 is 15 amino acids.